The 27 T cell receptor beta chains below were found in one sample sequenced in a study of blood T cell repertoires in COVID-19. Produced via immunoSEQ multiplex PCR; TCRdb's table is partial and in-frame only. The table lists 220,000 or so clones, about 90% of them singletons. The sequenced sample was PBMCs or T cells enriched from blood (not recorded which). Receptor source: a man in his fifties who had been exposed to COVID-19.

The gene calls are TRBV4-1 and TRBJ2-7; a weak D match, TRBD1 (6 bases). This CDR3 contains 13 residues. The germline V gene encodes CDR1 MGHRA and CDR2 YSYEKL. The V and J ends lost 8 bases and 6 bases respectively, with 17 bases between them. In nucleotides, the CDR3 is TGCGCCAGCGGGATAGCAGTGGGGGCCGAGCAGTACGTC. It is translated as CASGIAVGAEQYV.

The V call is TRBV18, the J call TRBJ1-1; weak D call: TRBD1 (6 bases). Trimming removed 1 base at V and 6 bases at J, with 15 bases between. CDR1 and CDR2 (germline): KGHSH, LQKENI. The CDR3 has 15 amino acids. The CDR3 is CASSPRGGLSAEAFF. The CDR3 nucleotides read TGTGCCAGCTCACCACGAGGGGGTTTGAGCGCTGAAGCTTTCTTT.

This sequence joins TRBV28 and TRBJ1-4, with D perhaps matching TRBD1 (5 bases). V lost 6 bases and J 6 bases, leaving 14 bases between the germline ends. Germline lookup yields CDR1 MDHEN and CDR2 SYDVKM. The CDR3 length is 14 residues. The CDR3 sequence: CASRPGYEYEKLFF. The CDR3 bases are TGTGCCAGCAGACCAGGGTACGAGTATGAAAAACTGTTTTTT.

This sequence joins TRBV24-1 and TRBJ2-5, with 8 bases matching TRBD1. V gave up 4 bases and J gave up 5 bases; unmatched junction bases: 5. CDR1 is KGHDR, CDR2 SFDVKD, per germline. The CDR3 has 14 residues. DNA of the CDR3: TGTGCCACCAGTGAATCAGGGGGCAGGGAGACCCAGTACTTC. It encodes CATSESGGRETQYF.

This clone was seen only once. The rearrangement uses TRBV11-3 and TRBJ1-1; no definite D call. Germline assignment: CDR1 SGHNT and CDR2 YENEEA. Trimming shortened V by 4 bases and J by 6 bases, and 9 bases separated the two germline ends. The CDR3 covers 12 residues. CDR3 sequence (DNA): TGTGCCAGCAGCTCACGACACTCTGAAGCTTTCTTT. Translation gives CASSSRHSEAFF.

V gene TRBV28 combines with J gene TRBJ2-7, with D tentatively TRBD1 (6 bases). The V end was cut by 7 bases, the J end by 3 bases, with 13 bases between. CDR1 is MDHEN, CDR2 SYDVKM, per germline. CDR3 length equals 13 residues. CDR3 sequence (DNA): TGTGCCAGCACGGTCAGGGGTAACTACGAGCAGTACGTC. This gives the protein CASTVRGNYEQYV.

The chain employs TRBV7-8 and TRBJ2-1; 9 bases map to TRBD1. The V gene's germline CDR1 is SGHVS and CDR2 FQNEAQ. The CDR3 is 13 amino acids. V dropped 9 bases and J dropped 5; count of bases not matched to a gene: 5. The CDR3 region has the DNA TGTGCCAGTTCCCGGGACAGGGACAATGAGCAGTTCTTC. It codes for CASSRDRDNEQFF.

This chain connects TRBV10-3 to TRBJ2-3, with 7 bases that match TRBD1. The CDR3 is made up of 15 amino acids. V shed 5 bases and J 2 bases; nucleotides not matched to a gene: 7. CDR1 is ENHRY and CDR2 is SYGVKD in the germline V gene. The CDR3 DNA follows: TGTGCCATCAGTTATACAGGGGTCCACACAGATACGCAGTATTTT. Its protein product is CAISYTGVHTDTQYF.

This clone was picked up a small number of times. The rearrangement links TRBV7-3 to TRBJ1-6; a possible D gene is TRBD1 (6 bases). Germline-derived CDR1 and CDR2 are SGHTA and FQGTGA. This CDR3 is 14 amino acids long. Trimming cost V 3 bases and J 10 bases, with 13 bases left between them. CDR3 in amino acids: CASSLAGVGSPLHF. DNA of the CDR3: TGTGCCAGCAGCTTGGCAGGGGTAGGATCACCCCTCCACTTT. Filled out from reference TRBV7-3 and TRBJ1-6, the complete variable domain reads GAGVSQTPSNKVTEKGKYVELRCDPISGHTALYWYRQSLGQGPEFLIYFQGTGAADDSGLPNDRFFAVRPEGSVSTLKIQRTERGDSAVYLCASSLAGVGSPLHFGNGTRLTVT.

This clone was seen more than once but under ten times. The rearrangement joins TRBV28 to TRBJ1-5; 8 nucleotides match TRBD1. Germline CDR1 reads MDHEN; CDR2 reads SYDVKM. The CDR3 has 16 residues. V lost 1 base, J lost 4 bases, and 6 bases stayed unmatched. The CDR3 loop is CASSLLLQGGNQPQHF. The CDR3 nucleotides are TGTGCCAGCAGTTTATTGTTACAGGGGGGTAATCAGCCCCAGCATTTT.

This chain links TRBV19 with TRBJ1-4; no firm D call. The CDR3 loop spans 12 amino acids. The germline V gene has CDR1 LNHDA and CDR2 SQIVND (reference sequence). The V gene lost 1 base and the J gene lost 8 bases, with 5 bases spanning the gap. The CDR3 spells CASSIGGEKLFF. The CDR3 DNA is TGTGCCAGTAGTATAGGAGGGGAAAAACTGTTTTTT.

The chain carries TRBV12-5 and TRBJ2-1; possible D gene TRBD2, 6 bases. Germline V CDR1 and CDR2: LGHNT, FRNRAP. Trimming shortened V by 6 bases and J by 11 bases, and 17 bases separated the two germline ends. The CDR3 extends over 13 amino acids. CDR3 loop: CASGTPGLPQQFF. CDR3 nucleotide sequence: TGTGCTAGTGGGACCCCGGGACTCCCTCAGCAGTTCTTC.

This clone has just a few counts. The chain links TRBV4-2 to TRBJ2-1; 7 bases align to TRBD2. CDR1 and CDR2 (germline): LGHNA, YNFKEQ. V dropped 0 bases and J dropped 6; count of bases not matched to a gene: 8. CDR3 length: 16 residues. CDR3 nucleotide sequence: TGTGCCAGCAGCCAAGATTCGAGCGCGGGAGCCAATGAGCAGTTCTTC. Its translation is CASSQDSSAGANEQFF.

The rearrangement uses TRBV11-2 and TRBJ1-5, with D perhaps matching TRBD1 (5 bases). Trimming stripped 1 base from V and 6 bases from J, with 7 bases between. The germline V gene encodes CDR1 SGHAT and CDR2 FQNNGV. The CDR3 is 13 residues long. CDR3 DNA sequence: TGTGCCAGCAGCTTAGGGACAACTCAGCCCCAGCATTTT. It codes for CASSLGTTQPQHF.

The chain uses TRBV3-1 (or the pseudogene TRBV3-2) and TRBJ2-3; D might be TRBD1 (6 bases). From germline, CDR1 is LGHDT and CDR2 YNNKEL (reference sequence). This CDR3 has 16 residues. Trimming took off 4 bases at V and 0 bases at J, with 14 bases between the two ends. The CDR3 DNA follows: TGTGCCAGCAGCCGCGGACAGATTACTAGCACAGATACGCAGTATTTT. It is translated as CASSRGQITSTDTQYF.

The chain joins TRBV5-1 to TRBJ2-1; D remains ambiguous. V lost 4 bases and J lost 0, with 14 bases in between. Germline CDR1 SGHRS, CDR2 YFSETQ. The CDR3 contains 16 residues. The CDR3, as DNA: TGCGCCAGCAGCCTCAAAGCCTTGTTCTCCTACAATGAGCAGTTCTTC. This gives the protein CASSLKALFSYNEQFF. Looking up the rest from reference TRBV5-1 and TRBJ2-1 gives the full variable domain: KAGVTQTPRYLIKTRGQQVTLSCSPISGHRSVSWYQQTPGQGLQFLFEYFSETQRNKGNFPGRFSGRQFSNSRSEMNVSTLELGDSALYLCASSLKALFSYNEQFFGPGTRLTVL.

The V gene is TRBV19, the J gene TRBJ1-5; 8 bases map to TRBD1. The J segment lost 6 bases and the V segment lost 4 bases, leaving 8 bases of the junction unmatched. Germline CDR1 reads LNHDA; CDR2 reads SQIVND (reference sequence). This CDR3 is 15 amino acids long. The CDR3 spells CASSTGQGLRQPQHF. The CDR3 DNA reads as TGTGCCAGTAGTACAGGACAGGGTCTCCGTCAGCCCCAGCATTTT.

The chain has TRBV7-9 and TRBJ2-2, with TRBD1 matching 12 bases. The length of the CDR3 is 16 residues. The V gene's germline CDR1 is SEHNR and CDR2 FQNEAQ (reference sequence). V was clipped by 8 bases and J by 5 bases; unmatched bases: 9. The CDR3 sequence: CASFRDRGLDTGELFF. CDR3 coding DNA: TGTGCCAGCTTCCGGGACAGGGGGCTAGATACCGGGGAGCTGTTTTTT.

The chain employs TRBV18 and TRBJ2-3, with TRBD1 identical over 8 bases. Looked up from germline, CDR1 is KGHSH and CDR2 is LQKENI. V lost 2 bases and J lost 4; bases outside the gene matches: 2. The CDR3 contains 14 residues. CDR3 sequence reads: CASSPNRGADTQYF. DNA of the CDR3: TGTGCCAGCTCACCAAACAGGGGGGCAGATACGCAGTATTTT.

This clone has more than one count but fewer than ten. This sequence joins TRBV25-1 and TRBJ2-2, with 9 bases lining up with TRBD1. With 6 bases clipped from V and 7 bases from J, the junction kept 12 bases outside the gene matches. Germline values: CDR1 MGHDK, CDR2 SYGVNS. CDR3 length: 16 residues. CDR3 in DNA: TGTGCCAGCAGAACAACGGGACAGGGTGGGGTCGGGGAGCTGTTTTTT. This translates into CASRTTGQGGVGELFF.

The chain has TRBV21-1 and TRBJ1-5. TRBV21-1 is a listed pseudogene. The CDR3 covers 14 residues. The CDR3 DNA reads TGTGCCAGCATTACAGCCGGGGGAACCCAGCCCCAGCATTTT. It encodes CASITAGGTQPQHF.

This clone was seen once. The gene calls are TRBV6-1 and TRBJ1-4; D remains ambiguous. CDR1 is MNHNS, CDR2 SASEGT, per germline. The CDR3 sequence is 16 residues long. Trimming cost V 2 bases and J 2 bases, with 12 bases left between them. The CDR3 nucleotides are TGTGCCAGCAGTGAACTCCTCGGGAGGACTAATGAAAAACTGTTTTTT. Translating gives CASSELLGRTNEKLFF.

V is TRBV28 and J is TRBJ2-7; tentative D call: TRBD1 (6 bases). This CDR3 is 15 amino acids long. Trimming removed 2 bases from V and 1 base from J, with 12 bases in between. Germline assignment: CDR1 MDHEN and CDR2 SYDVKM. The CDR3 bases are TGTGCCAGCAGTTTACCCACGACAGGTTCCTACGAGCAGTACTTC. As protein: CASSLPTTGSYEQYF.

The chain carries TRBV3-1 (or the pseudogene TRBV3-2) and TRBJ1-5; 9 nucleotides align to TRBD1. After removal of 2 bases from V and 4 bases from J, the junction contained 3 bases not matched to a gene. Germline lookup yields CDR1 LGHDT and CDR2 YNNKEL (reference sequence). The CDR3 is 15 amino acids. The CDR3 coding sequence is TGTGCCAGCAGCCAATACAGGGGGCCAAATCAGCCCCAGCATTTT. Residues: CASSQYRGPNQPQHF.

V is TRBV30 and J is TRBJ2-5, with D possibly TRBD2 on 6 matching bases. Germline V gene data show CDR1 as GTSNPN and CDR2 as SVGIG (reference sequence). V lost 4 bases to trimming and J lost 5 bases, with 20 bases between them. This CDR3 comprises 15 residues. CDR3 sequence: CAWNTLTGDGETQYF. The DNA for the CDR3 is TGTGCCTGGAACACCCTAACGGGAGATGGGGAGACCCAGTACTTC.

The V and J genes are TRBV5-8 and TRBJ1-5; 7 bases line up with TRBD1. The CDR3 sequence is 16 residues long. V gave up 4 bases and J gave up 8 bases; unmatched junction bases: 15. The germline CDR1 and CDR2 sequences are SGHTS and YDEGEE. CDR3 DNA sequence: TGTGCCAGCAGCAGAACCGGCACAGGGGTGGGGGAGCCCCAGCATTTT. The encoded protein is CASSRTGTGVGEPQHF. The full variable domain, with the rest looked up from reference TRBV5-8 and TRBJ1-5, is EAGVTQSPTHLIKTRGQQATLRCSPISGHTSVYWYQQALGLGLQFLLWYDEGEERNRGNFPPRFSGRQFPNYSSELNVNALELEDSALYLCASSRTGTGVGEPQHFGDGTRLSIL.

Here the CDR3 reads CASSVGASGGYTDTQYF. The CDR3 DNA sequence: TGTGCCAGCAGCGTAGGCGCTAGCGGGGGGTACACAGATACGCAGTATTTT. The chain carries TRBV9 and TRBJ2-3; 11 bases align to TRBD2. The trim removed 0 bases at V and 2 bases at J, leaving 5 bases unmatched. CDR3 length equals 17 residues. Looked up from germline, CDR1 is SGDLS and CDR2 is YYNGEE.